The present T cell receptor beta chain was sequenced within a study of early T cells in non-severe SARS-CoV-2 infection. Many counts were recorded for this clonotype. CDR3 length: 14 amino acids. Germline V lookup: CDR1 MNHEY, CDR2 SVGEGT. Between the trimmed V and J ends, which lost 7 bases and 4 bases, there was a span of 13 bases. TCRdb re-analysed the 5' RACE reads in MiXCR, keeping a single row per CDR3 protein. The repertoire holds about 19,000 distinct CDR3 sequences, with around 4.4% as singletons. This chain uses TRBV6-2 or TRBV6-3 with TRBJ2-2, with a weak D call TRBD2 (5 bases). The sequencing sample was made of whole blood. This TCR was sampled from an adult who was a healthcare worker with PCR-confirmed SARS-CoV-2 infection or an uninfected control (not recorded which). The CDR3 here is CASNRGLSTGELFF. The CDR3 nucleotides are TGTGCCAGCAACCGGGGTTTGTCCACCGGGGAGCTGTTTTTT.